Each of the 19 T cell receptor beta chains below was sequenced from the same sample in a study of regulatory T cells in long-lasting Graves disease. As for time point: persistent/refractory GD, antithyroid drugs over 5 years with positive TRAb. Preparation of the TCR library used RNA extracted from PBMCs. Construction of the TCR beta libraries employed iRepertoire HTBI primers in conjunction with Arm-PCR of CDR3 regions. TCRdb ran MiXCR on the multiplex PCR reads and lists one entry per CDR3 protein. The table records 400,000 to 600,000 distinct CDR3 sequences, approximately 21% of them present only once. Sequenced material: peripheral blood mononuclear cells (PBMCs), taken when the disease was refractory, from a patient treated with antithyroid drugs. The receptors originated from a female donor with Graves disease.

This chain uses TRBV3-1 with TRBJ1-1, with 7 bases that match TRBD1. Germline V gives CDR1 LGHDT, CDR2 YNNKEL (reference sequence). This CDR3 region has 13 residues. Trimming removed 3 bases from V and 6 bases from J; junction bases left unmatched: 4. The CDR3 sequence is CASSHHRGAEAFF. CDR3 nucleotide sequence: TGTGCCAGCAGCCACCACAGGGGTGCTGAAGCTTTCTTT.

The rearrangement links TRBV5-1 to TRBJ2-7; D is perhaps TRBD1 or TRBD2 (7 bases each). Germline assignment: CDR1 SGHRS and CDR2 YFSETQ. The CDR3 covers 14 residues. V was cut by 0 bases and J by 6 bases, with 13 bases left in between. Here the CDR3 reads CASSLDGGTAEQYF. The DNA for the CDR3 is TGCGCCAGCAGCTTGGACGGGGGGACAGCCGAGCAGTACTTC.

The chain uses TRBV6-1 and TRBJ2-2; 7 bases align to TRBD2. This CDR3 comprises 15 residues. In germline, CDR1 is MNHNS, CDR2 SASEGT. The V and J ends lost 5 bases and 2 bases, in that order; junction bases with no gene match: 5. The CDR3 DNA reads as TGTGCCAGCAGTAGAACTAGCGCTAACACCGGGGAGCTGTTTTTT. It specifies CASSRTSANTGELFF.

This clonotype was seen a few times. The CDR3 bases are TGTGCCAGCAGCCGCCCCTGGGGACTTTCCACCGGGGAGCTGTTTTTT. This encodes CASSRPWGLSTGELFF. This chain links TRBV28 with TRBJ2-2; D perhaps matches TRBD2 (6 bases). This CDR3 spans 16 amino acids. Per the germline V gene, CDR1 is MDHEN and CDR2 is SYDVKM. Deletions cut 6 bases from V and 4 bases from J, with 18 bases between.

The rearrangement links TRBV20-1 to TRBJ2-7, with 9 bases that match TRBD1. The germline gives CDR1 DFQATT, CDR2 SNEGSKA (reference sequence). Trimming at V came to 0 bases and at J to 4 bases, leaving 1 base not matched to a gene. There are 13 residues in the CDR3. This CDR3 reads CSAREDRGYEQYF. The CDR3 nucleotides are TGCAGTGCTAGAGAGGACAGGGGATACGAGCAGTACTTC.

The CDR3 here is CSALSGTASYEQYF. CDR3 coding DNA: TGCAGTGCTTTAAGTGGGACAGCCTCCTACGAGCAGTACTTC. The chain recombines TRBV20-1 with TRBJ2-7, with 7 positions matching TRBD1. The CDR3 consists of 14 residues. Germline CDR1 and CDR2: DFQATT and SNEGSKA (reference sequence). V shed 5 bases, J shed 0 bases, and the junction held 7 bases outside the gene matches.

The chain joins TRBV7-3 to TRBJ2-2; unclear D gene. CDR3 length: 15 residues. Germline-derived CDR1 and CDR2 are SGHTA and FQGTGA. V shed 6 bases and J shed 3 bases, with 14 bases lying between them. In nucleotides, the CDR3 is TGTGCCAGCAGGGGCCCGGGCTATTACACCGGGGAGCTGTTTTTT. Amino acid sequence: CASRGPGYYTGELFF. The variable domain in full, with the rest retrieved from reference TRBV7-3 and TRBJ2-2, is GAGVSQTPSNKVTEKGKYVELRCDPISGHTALYWYRQSLGQGPEFLIYFQGTGAADDSGLPNDRFFAVRPEGSVSTLKIQRTERGDSAVYLCASRGPGYYTGELFFGEGSRLTVL.

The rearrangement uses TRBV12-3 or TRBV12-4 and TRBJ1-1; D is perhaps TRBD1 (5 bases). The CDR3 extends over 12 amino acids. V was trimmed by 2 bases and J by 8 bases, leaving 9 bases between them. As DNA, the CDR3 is TGTGCCAGCAGTTTAAGAACAGGAGAAGCTTTCTTT. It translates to CASSLRTGEAFF.

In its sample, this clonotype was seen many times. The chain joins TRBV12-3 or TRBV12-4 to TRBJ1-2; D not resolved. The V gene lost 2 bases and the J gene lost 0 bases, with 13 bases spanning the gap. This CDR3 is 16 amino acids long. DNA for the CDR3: TGTGCCAGCAGTTTACTCGGAGTAACAGCTAACTATGGCTACACCTTC. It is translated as CASSLLGVTANYGYTF.

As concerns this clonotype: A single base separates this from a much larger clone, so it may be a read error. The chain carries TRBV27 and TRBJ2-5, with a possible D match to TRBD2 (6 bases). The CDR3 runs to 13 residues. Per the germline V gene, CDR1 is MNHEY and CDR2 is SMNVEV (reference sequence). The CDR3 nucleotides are TGTGCCTGCAGGGAGGCGGGAAAAGAGACCCAGTACTTC. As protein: CACREAGKETQYF.

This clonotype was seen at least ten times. CDR3 sequence reads: CATTQRVGIATEAFF. For the CDR3, the DNA is TGTGCCACCACCCAGAGGGTGGGCATTGCCACTGAAGCTTTCTTT. V is TRBV15 and J is TRBJ1-1; D not certain. V lost 7 bases and J 4 bases, leaving 19 bases between the germline ends. Germline V CDR1 and CDR2: LNHNV, YYDKDF (reference sequence). The CDR3 is 15 residues long.

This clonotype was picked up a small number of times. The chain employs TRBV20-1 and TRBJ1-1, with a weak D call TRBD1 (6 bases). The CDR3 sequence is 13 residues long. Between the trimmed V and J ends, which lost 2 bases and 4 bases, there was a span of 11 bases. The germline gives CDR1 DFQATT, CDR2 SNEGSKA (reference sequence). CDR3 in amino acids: CSARRQGSTEAFF. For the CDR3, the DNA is TGCAGTGCTAGAAGGCAGGGGAGCACTGAAGCTTTCTTT.

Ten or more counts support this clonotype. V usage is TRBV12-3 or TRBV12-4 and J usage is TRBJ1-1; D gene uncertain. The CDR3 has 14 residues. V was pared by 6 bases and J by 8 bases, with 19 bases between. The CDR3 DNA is TGTGCCAGCAGACTCCAAGACACCTCCAGAGAAGCTTTCTTT. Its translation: CASRLQDTSREAFF.

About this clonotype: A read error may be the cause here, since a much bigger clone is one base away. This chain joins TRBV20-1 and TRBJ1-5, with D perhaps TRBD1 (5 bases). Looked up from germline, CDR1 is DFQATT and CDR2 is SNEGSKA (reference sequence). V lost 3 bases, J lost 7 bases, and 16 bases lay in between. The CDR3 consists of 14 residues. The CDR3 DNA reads TGCAGTGCTAGGGGGCCGGGACCCTTCCAGCCCCAGCATTTT. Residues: CSARGPGPFQPQHF.

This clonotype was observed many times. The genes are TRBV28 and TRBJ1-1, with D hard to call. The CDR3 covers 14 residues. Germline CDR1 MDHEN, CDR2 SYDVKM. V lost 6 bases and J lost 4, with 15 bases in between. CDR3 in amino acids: CASSQSRRSTEAFF. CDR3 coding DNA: TGTGCCAGCAGCCAGTCGCGGAGGAGCACTGAAGCTTTCTTT.

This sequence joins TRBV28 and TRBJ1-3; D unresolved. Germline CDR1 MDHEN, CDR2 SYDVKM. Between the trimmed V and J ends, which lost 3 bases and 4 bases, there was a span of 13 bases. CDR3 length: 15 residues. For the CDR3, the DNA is TGTGCCAGCAGTTTCGAGACAACGGGGGGAAACACCATATATTTT. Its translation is CASSFETTGGNTIYF.

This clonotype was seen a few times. CDR3 DNA: TGTGCCTCTTGGACAGGTTCCTACGAGCAGTACTTC. Amino acids: CASWTGSYEQYF. The gene calls are TRBV30 and TRBJ2-7; TRBD1 matches 7 bases. This CDR3 is built from 12 residues. Germline values: CDR1 GTSNPN, CDR2 SVGIG (reference sequence). The trim removed 7 bases at V and 1 base at J, leaving 4 bases unmatched.

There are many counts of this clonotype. CDR3 residues: CSARWGQGGEKLFF. The CDR3 nucleotides are TGCAGTGCTAGATGGGGACAGGGCGGTGAAAAACTGTTTTTT. The chain recombines TRBV20-1 with TRBJ1-4; 9 positions match TRBD1. This CDR3 has 14 amino acids. V lost 2 bases, J lost 7 bases, and 5 bases stayed unmatched. Germline CDR1 reads DFQATT; CDR2 reads SNEGSKA (reference sequence).

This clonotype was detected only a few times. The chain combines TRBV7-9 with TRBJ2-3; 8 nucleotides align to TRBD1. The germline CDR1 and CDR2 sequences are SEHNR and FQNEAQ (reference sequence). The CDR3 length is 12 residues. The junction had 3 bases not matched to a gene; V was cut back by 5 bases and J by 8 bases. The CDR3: CASSPDRGTQYF. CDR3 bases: TGTGCCAGCAGCCCTGACAGGGGTACGCAGTATTTT. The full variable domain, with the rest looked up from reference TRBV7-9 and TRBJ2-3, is DTGVSQNPRHKITKRGQNVTFRCDPISEHNRLYWYRQTLGQGPEFLTYFQNEAQLEKSRLLSDRFSAERPKGSFSTLEIQRTEQGDSAMYLCASSPDRGTQYFGPGTRLTVL.